What follows is one TCR beta chain and its context. TCRdb independently ran MiXCR on the RT-PCR reads; one entry per CDR3 protein. Of about 680,000 distinct CDR3 sequences in the sample, approximately 15% were seen once. Germline lookup yields CDR1 MDHEN and CDR2 SYDVKM. The CDR3 contains 15 residues. With 6 bases removed from V and 7 bases from J, the gap between germline ends came to 19 bases. This chain links TRBV28 with TRBJ2-1; possibly TRBD2 for D (6 bases). Sequencing was performed on memory CD4+ T cells from blood. The sequence came from a female donor in good health, serving as a healthy control. In DNA form, the CDR3 reads TGTGCCAGCAGCCGCGGAGGGTCATTTCTAAATGAGCAGTTCTTC. Amino acids: CASSRGGSFLNEQFF.